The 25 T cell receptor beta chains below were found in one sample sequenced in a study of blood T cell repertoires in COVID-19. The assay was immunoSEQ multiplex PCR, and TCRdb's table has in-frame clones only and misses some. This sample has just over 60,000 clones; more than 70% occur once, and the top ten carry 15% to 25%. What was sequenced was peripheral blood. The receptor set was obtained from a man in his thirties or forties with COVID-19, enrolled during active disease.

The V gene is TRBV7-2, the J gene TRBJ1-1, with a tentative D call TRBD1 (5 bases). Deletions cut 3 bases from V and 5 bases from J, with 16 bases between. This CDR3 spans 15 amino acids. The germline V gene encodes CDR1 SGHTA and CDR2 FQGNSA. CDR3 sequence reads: CASSFGVQGWTEAFF. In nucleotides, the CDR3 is TGTGCCAGCAGCTTTGGTGTCCAGGGATGGACTGAAGCTTTCTTT. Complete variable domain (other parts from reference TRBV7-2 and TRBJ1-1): GAGVSQSPSNKVTEKGKDVELRCDPISGHTALYWYRQSLGQGLEFLIYFQGNSAPDKSGLPSDRFSAERTGGSVSTLTIQRTQQEDSAVYLCASSFGVQGWTEAFFGQGTRLTVV.

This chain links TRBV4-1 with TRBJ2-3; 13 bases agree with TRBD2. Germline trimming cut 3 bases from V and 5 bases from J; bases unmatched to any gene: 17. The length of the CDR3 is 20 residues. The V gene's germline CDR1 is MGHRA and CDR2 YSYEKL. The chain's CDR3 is CASSHGLAGAYLIGGDTQYF. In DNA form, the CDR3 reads TGCGCCAGCAGCCACGGACTAGCGGGAGCATACCTAATTGGGGGAGATACGCAGTATTTT.

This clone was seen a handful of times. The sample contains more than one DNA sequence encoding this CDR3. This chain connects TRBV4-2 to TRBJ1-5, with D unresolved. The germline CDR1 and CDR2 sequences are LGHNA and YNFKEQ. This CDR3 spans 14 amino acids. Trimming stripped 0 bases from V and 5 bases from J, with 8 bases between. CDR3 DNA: TGTGCCAGCAGCCAAGATCGCGGGGATCAGCCCCAGCATTTT. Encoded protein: CASSQDRGDQPQHF.

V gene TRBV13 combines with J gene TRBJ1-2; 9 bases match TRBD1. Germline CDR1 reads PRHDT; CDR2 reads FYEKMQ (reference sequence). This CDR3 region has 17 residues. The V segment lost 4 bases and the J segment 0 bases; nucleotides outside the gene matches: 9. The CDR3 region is CASSSWTGALTNYGYTF. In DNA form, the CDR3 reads TGTGCCAGCAGCTCATGGACAGGGGCCCTAACTAACTATGGCTACACCTTC.

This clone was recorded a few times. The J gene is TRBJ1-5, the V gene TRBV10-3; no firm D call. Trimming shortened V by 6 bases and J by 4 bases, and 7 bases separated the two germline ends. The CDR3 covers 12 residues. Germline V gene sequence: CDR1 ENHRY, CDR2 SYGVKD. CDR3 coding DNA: TGTGCCATCAGCTCGACAAATCAGCCCCAGCATTTT. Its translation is CAISSTNQPQHF.

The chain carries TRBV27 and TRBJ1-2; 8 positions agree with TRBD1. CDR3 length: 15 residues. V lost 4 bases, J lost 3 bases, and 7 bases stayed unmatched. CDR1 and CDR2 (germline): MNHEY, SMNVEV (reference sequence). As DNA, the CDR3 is TGTGCCAGCAGTTCTTCCAGGGGGCCGTACTATGGCTACACCTTC. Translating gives CASSSSRGPYYGYTF.

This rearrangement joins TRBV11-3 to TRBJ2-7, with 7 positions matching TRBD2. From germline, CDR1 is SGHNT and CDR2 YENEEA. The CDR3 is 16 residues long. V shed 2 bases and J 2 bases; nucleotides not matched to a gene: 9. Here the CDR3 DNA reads TGTGCCAGCAGCTTAACCACTAGCGCATTTACCTACGAGCAGTACTTC. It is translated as CASSLTTSAFTYEQYF. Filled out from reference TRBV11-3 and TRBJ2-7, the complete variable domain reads EAGVVQSPRYKIIEKKQPVAFWCNPISGHNTLYWYLQNLGQGPELLIRYENEEAVDDSQLPKDRFSAERLKGVDSTLKIQPAELGDSAVYLCASSLTTSAFTYEQYFGPGTRLTVT.

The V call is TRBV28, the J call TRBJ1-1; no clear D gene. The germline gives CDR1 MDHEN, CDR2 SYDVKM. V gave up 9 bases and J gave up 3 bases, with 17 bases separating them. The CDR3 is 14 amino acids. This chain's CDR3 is CASTVVPIDTEAFF. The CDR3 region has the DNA TGTGCCAGTACAGTGGTCCCAATAGACACTGAAGCTTTCTTT. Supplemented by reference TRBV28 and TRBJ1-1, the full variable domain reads DVKVTQSSRYLVKRTGEKVFLECVQDMDHENMFWYRQDPGLGLRLIYFSYDVKMKEKGDIPEGYSVSREKKERFSLILESASTNQTSMYLCASTVVPIDTEAFFGQGTRLTVV.

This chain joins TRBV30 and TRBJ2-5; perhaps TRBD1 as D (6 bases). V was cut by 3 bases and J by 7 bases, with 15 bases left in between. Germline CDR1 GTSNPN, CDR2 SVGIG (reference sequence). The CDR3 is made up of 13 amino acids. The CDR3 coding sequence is TGTGCCTGGAGCGTCAGGGGAGTTGGGACCCAGTACTTC. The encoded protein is CAWSVRGVGTQYF. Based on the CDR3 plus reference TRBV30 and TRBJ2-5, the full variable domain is SQTIHQWPATLVQPVGSPLSLECTVEGTSNPNLYWYRQAAGRGLQLLFYSVGIGQISSEVPQNLSASRPQDRQFILSSKKLLLSDSGFYLCAWSVRGVGTQYFGPGTRLLVL.

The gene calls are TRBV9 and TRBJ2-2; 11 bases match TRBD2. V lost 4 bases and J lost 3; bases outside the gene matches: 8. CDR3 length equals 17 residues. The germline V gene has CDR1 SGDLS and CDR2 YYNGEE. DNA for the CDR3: TGTGCCAGCAGCTCGTACCTAGCGGGGGGTCACACCGGGGAGCTGTTTTTT. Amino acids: CASSSYLAGGHTGELFF.

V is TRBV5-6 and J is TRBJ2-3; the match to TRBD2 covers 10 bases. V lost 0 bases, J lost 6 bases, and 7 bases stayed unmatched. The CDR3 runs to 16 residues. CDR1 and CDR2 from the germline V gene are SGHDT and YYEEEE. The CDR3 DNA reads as TGTGCCAGCAGCTTGGCCGCGGCTAGCGGGAGCGATACGCAGTATTTT. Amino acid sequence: CASSLAAASGSDTQYF.

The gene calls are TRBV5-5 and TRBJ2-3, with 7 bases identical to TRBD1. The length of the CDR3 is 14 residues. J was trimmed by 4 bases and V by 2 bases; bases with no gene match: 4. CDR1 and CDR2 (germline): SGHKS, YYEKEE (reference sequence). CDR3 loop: CASSLGQGADTQYF. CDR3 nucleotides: TGTGCCAGCAGCTTAGGTCAGGGGGCAGATACGCAGTATTTT.

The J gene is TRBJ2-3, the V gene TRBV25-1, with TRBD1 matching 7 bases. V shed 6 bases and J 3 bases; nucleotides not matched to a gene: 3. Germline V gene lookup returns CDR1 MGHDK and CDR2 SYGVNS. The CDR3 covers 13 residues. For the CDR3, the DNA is TGTGCCAGCAGCGGGACAGAGACAGATACGCAGTATTTT. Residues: CASSGTETDTQYF.

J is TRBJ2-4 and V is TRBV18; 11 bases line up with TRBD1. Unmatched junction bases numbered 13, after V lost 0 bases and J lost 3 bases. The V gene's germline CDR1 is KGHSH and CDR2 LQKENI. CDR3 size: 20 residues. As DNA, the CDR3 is TGTGCCAGCTCACCACCAATCGGACAGGGGGCTTCTATTGGCAAAAACATTCAGTACTTC. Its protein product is CASSPPIGQGASIGKNIQYF.

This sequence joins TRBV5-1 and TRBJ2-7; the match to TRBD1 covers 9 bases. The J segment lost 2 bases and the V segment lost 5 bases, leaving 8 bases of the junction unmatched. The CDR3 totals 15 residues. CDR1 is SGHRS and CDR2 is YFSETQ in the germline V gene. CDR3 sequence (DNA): TGCGCCAGCAGAAACCGGACAGGGGTGACCTACGAGCAGTACTTC. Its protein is CASRNRTGVTYEQYF.

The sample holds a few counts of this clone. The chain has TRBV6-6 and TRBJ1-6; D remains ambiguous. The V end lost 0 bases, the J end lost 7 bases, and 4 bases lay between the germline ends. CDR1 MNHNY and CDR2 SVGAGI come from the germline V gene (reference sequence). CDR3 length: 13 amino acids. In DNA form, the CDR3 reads TGTGCCAGCAGTTACTCCCTCAATTCACCCCTCCACTTT. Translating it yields CASSYSLNSPLHF.

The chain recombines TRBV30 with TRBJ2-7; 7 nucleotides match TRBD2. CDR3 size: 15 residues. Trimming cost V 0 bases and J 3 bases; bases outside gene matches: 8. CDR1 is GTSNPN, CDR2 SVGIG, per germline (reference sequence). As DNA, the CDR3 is TGTGCCTGGAGTGTAACGGGGGGAGCGGGCTACGAGCAGTACTTC. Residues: CAWSVTGGAGYEQYF.

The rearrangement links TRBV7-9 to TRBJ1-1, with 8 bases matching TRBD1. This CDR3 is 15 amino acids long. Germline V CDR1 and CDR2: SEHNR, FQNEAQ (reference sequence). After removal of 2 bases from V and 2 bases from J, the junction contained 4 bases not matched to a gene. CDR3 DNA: TGTGCCAGCAGCTTAAATACAGGGGGAAACACTGAAGCTTTCTTT. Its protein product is CASSLNTGGNTEAFF. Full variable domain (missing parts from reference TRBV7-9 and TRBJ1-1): DTGVSQNPRHKITKRGQNVTFRCDPISEHNRLYWYRQTLGQGPEFLTYFQNEAQLEKSRLLSDRFSAERPKGSFSTLEIQRTEQGDSAMYLCASSLNTGGNTEAFFGQGTRLTVV.

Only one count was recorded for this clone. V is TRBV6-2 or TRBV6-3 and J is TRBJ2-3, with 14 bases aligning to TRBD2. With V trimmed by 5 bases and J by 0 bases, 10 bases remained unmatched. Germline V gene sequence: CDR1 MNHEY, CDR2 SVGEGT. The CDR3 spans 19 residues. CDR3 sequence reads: CASSPLPGLAGVSTDTQYF. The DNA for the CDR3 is TGTGCCAGCAGTCCCCTCCCGGGACTAGCGGGGGTTAGCACAGATACGCAGTATTTT.

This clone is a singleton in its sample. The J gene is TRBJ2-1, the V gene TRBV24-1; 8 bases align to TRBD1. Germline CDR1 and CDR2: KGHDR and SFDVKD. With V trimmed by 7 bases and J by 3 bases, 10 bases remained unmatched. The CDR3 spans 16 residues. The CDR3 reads CATSPQGARFYNEQFF. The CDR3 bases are TGTGCCACCAGCCCCCAGGGGGCGCGCTTCTACAATGAGCAGTTCTTC.

The CDR3 sequence: CASSLGLTSGSRRADTQYF. The CDR3 region has the DNA TGTGCCAGCAGTTTAGGTCTGACTAGCGGCAGTCGTCGAGCAGATACGCAGTATTTT. V gene TRBV27 combines with J gene TRBJ2-3; 9 bases are a match to TRBD2. V was clipped by 2 bases and J by 4 bases; unmatched bases: 16. Germline-derived CDR1 and CDR2 are MNHEY and SMNVEV (reference sequence). This CDR3 has 19 residues.

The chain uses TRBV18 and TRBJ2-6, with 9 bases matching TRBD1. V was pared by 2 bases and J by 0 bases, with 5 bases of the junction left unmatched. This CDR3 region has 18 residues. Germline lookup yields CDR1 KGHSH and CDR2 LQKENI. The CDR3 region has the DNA TGTGCCAGCTCACCATACAGGGGGCCCTCCTCTGGGGCCAACGTCCTGACTTTC. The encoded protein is CASSPYRGPSSGANVLTF.

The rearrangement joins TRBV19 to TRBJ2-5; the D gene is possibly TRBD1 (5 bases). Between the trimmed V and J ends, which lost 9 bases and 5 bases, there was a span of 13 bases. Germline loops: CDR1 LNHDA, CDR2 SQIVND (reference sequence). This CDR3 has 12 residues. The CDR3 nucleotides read TGTGCCAGCCAGGGTCTGGGGGAGACCCAGTACTTC. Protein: CASQGLGETQYF.

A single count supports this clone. The CDR3 DNA sequence: TGTGCCATTCAGGGTCTTCTGAACACTGAAGCTTTCTTT. It codes for CAIQGLLNTEAFF. The chain links TRBV10-3 to TRBJ1-1, with D maybe TRBD1 (5 bases). Germline CDR1 ENHRY, CDR2 SYGVKD. The CDR3 covers 13 residues. V was trimmed by 9 bases and J by 0 bases, leaving 11 bases between them.

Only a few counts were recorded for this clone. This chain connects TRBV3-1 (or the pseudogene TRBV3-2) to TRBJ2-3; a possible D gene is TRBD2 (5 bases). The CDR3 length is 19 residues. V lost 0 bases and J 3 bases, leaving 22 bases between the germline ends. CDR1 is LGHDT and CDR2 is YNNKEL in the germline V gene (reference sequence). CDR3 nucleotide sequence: TGTGCCAGCAGCCAAGACGCGGGTACGGGTATAAGGCGGACAGATACGCAGTATTTT. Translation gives CASSQDAGTGIRRTDTQYF.